Presented here are 13 T cell receptor beta chains from one specimen sequenced in a study of radiotherapy plus CTLA-4 blockade in lung cancer. Libraries were prepared by immunoSEQ multiplex PCR; TCRdb keeps only in-frame clonotypes and omits some of them. The data show 25,000 to 35,000 clones, less than 85% seen once. The sample here was peripheral blood, taken from a patient treated with radiotherapy plus ipilimumab. The receptors were sampled from a human donor with non-small cell lung cancer who had stable disease on radiotherapy plus ipilimumab.

The chain is built from TRBV7-3 and TRBJ2-1; D gene uncertain. Germline assignment: CDR1 SGHTA and CDR2 FQGTGA. V lost 1 base, J lost 5 bases, and 6 bases lay in between. The CDR3 totals 13 residues. CDR3 in DNA: TGTGCCAGCAGCTTAAATCCAAACAATGAGCAGTTCTTC. It yields the protein CASSLNPNNEQFF.

This clone was picked up one time. The rearrangement uses TRBV6-5 and TRBJ1-3, with D possibly matching TRBD1 (6 bases). Per the germline V gene, CDR1 is MNHEY and CDR2 is SVGAGI. Trimming shortened V by 10 bases and J by 2 bases, and 9 bases separated the two germline ends. The CDR3 length is 12 residues. The CDR3 nucleotides are TGTGCCACCCGGGGGCCTGGAAACACCATATATTTT. The encoded protein is CATRGPGNTIYF.

This chain links TRBV27 with TRBJ2-1; no firm D call. The CDR3 runs to 12 residues. V dropped 6 bases and J dropped 9 bases, with 12 bases sitting between them. Per germline, CDR1 MNHEY and CDR2 SMNVEV (reference sequence). CDR3 region: CASSIQWGEQFF. The CDR3, as DNA: TGTGCCAGCAGCATACAATGGGGTGAGCAGTTCTTC.

The genes are TRBV7-9 and TRBJ2-5; D not certain. V was pared by 5 bases and J by 0 bases, with 16 bases between. The length of the CDR3 is 16 residues. Germline assignment: CDR1 SEHNR and CDR2 FQNEAQ (reference sequence). CDR3 residues: CASSPPSGPHQETQYF. As DNA, the CDR3 is TGTGCCAGCAGCCCGCCCTCAGGACCGCACCAAGAGACCCAGTACTTC.

The chain has TRBV4-2 and TRBJ2-3; perhaps TRBD2 as D (6 bases). Per the germline V gene, CDR1 is LGHNA and CDR2 is YNFKEQ. With 0 bases removed from V and 0 bases from J, the gap between germline ends came to 10 bases. The CDR3 has 16 amino acids. The CDR3 DNA reads as TGTGCCAGCAGCCAAGATGGCGGGGTCAGCACAGATACGCAGTATTTT. Translating gives CASSQDGGVSTDTQYF.

This chain uses TRBV5-1 with TRBJ2-7, with TRBD1 matching 8 bases. The CDR3 runs to 15 residues. V trimming: 4 bases; J trimming: 4 bases; junction bases outside the gene matches: 10. CDR1 is SGHRS and CDR2 is YFSETQ in the germline V gene. For the CDR3, the DNA is TGCGCCAGCAGCCCCCGGACAGGGCAAAATTACGAGCAGTACTTC. Protein product: CASSPRTGQNYEQYF.

J is TRBJ1-6 and V is TRBV28; tentative D call: TRBD1 (5 bases). V lost 7 bases and J lost 3, with 16 bases in between. In germline, CDR1 is MDHEN, CDR2 SYDVKM. CDR3 length: 16 residues. CDR3 sequence reads: CASTFGGLNYNSPLHF. The CDR3 bases are TGTGCCAGCACCTTCGGGGGGTTAAACTATAATTCACCCCTCCACTTT.

The rearrangement links TRBV11-2 to TRBJ1-4, with 10 bases aligning to TRBD1. CDR1 SGHAT and CDR2 FQNNGV come from the germline V gene. The CDR3 is made up of 15 amino acids. The V and J ends lost 5 bases and 8 bases, in that order; junction bases with no gene match: 8. The CDR3 protein is CASSPSPDRGEKLFF. The CDR3 nucleotides read TGTGCCAGCAGCCCTTCTCCGGACAGGGGGGAAAAACTGTTTTTT.

CDR3 coding DNA: TGTGCCACCAGCGGTCACCTTGGGGTGGGCACCGGGGAGCTGTTTTTT. This sequence encodes CATSGHLGVGTGELFF. The chain employs TRBV15 and TRBJ2-2; no definite D call. Germline values: CDR1 LNHNV, CDR2 YYDKDF (reference sequence). The CDR3 extends over 16 amino acids. V lost 5 bases, J lost 4 bases, and 17 bases lay in between. Full variable domain (remainder filled in from reference TRBV15 and TRBJ2-2): DAMVIQNPRYQVTQFGKPVTLSCSQTLNHNVMYWYQQKSSQAPKLLFHYYDKDFNNEADTPDNFQSRRPNTSFCFLDIRSPGLGDTAMYLCATSGHLGVGTGELFFGEGSRLTVL.

CDR3 DNA: TGTGCCACCAGCGTCCCTAAGAATCAGCCCCAGCATTTT. Encoded protein: CATSVPKNQPQHF. The chain couples TRBV15 to TRBJ1-5, with D unclear. The V end was cut by 5 bases, the J end by 4 bases, with 9 bases between. The germline gives CDR1 LNHNV, CDR2 YYDKDF (reference sequence). This CDR3 is 13 amino acids long.

This clone has a handful of counts. The genes are TRBV6-5 and TRBJ1-5; D is possibly TRBD1 (5 bases). The CDR3 spans 14 residues. Trimming left V 6 bases short and J 6 bases short, with 15 bases between. In germline, CDR1 is MNHEY, CDR2 SVGAGI. CDR3 sequence: CASRDGGWFQPQHF. CDR3 DNA: TGTGCCAGCAGAGACGGGGGTTGGTTTCAGCCCCAGCATTTT.

The rearrangement links TRBV14 to TRBJ2-5; 9 positions match TRBD1. The CDR3 consists of 16 residues. The V gene's germline CDR1 is SGHDN and CDR2 FVKESK. V lost 3 bases and J lost 3; bases outside the gene matches: 8. The CDR3 nucleotides read TGTGCCAGCAGCCAGGTTACAGGGGGCAGAGAAGAGACCCAGTACTTC. This encodes CASSQVTGGREETQYF.

The rearrangement uses TRBV6-8 and TRBJ1-6, with a possible D match to TRBD1 (6 bases). The CDR3 spans 14 residues. Germline V lookup: CDR1 MNHGY, CDR2 SAAAGT. V lost 5 bases and J 8 bases, leaving 13 bases between the germline ends. CDR3 amino acids: CASSPGQTDSPLHF. CDR3 coding DNA: TGTGCCAGCAGTCCCGGACAGACAGATTCACCCCTCCACTTT.